Below are 23 T cell receptor beta chains sequenced from a single sample in a study of metastatic and nonmetastatic thyroid tumors. There were no patients who had received any treatment before thyroid surgery. TCRdb re-analyzed the PCR reads using MiXCR. The data show 12,000 or so clones, under 30% seen once. Sample: tumor tissue. Receptors originate from a female donor with papillary thyroid cancer or a benign thyroid nodule (not recorded which). Some clones in this sample may be carry-over from other donors' samples.

This chain uses TRBV28 with TRBJ1-2; D perhaps matches TRBD1 (5 bases). From germline, CDR1 is MDHEN and CDR2 SYDVKM. Trimming removed 4 bases at V and 0 bases at J, with 9 bases between. This CDR3 has 14 amino acids. CDR3 protein: CASSWGGANYGYTF. In nucleotides, the CDR3 is TGTGCCAGCAGTTGGGGCGGAGCTAACTATGGCTACACCTTC.

In its sample, this clone ranks as medium-sized. An end of the junction differs from the germline gene, which may be a read error. The chain combines TRBV7-7 with TRBJ2-1; 7 bases fit TRBD2. The CDR3 runs 14 residues. Germline assignment: CDR1 SSHAT and CDR2 FNYEAQ (reference sequence). Here the CDR3 DNA reads TGTGCTAGCAGCTTTGCGGGAGACGGTAATGAGCAGTTCTTC. It translates to CASSFAGDGNEQFF.

This chain links TRBV20-1 with TRBJ2-3; TRBD2 might be the D (5 bases). The CDR3 is 11 residues long. Trimming took off 7 bases at V and 13 bases at J, with 18 bases between the two ends. Germline V CDR1 and CDR2: DFQATT, SNEGSKA (reference sequence). The CDR3 coding sequence is TGCAGTGTAGGGCGAGTTCCCGGGGAGTATTTT. Translated: CSVGRVPGEYF.

The V call is TRBV7-9, the J call TRBJ2-7, with 7 bases matching TRBD1. V shed 11 bases, J shed 4 bases, and the junction held 17 bases outside the gene matches. The CDR3 totals 15 residues. Per the germline V gene, CDR1 is SEHNR and CDR2 is FQNEAQ (reference sequence). The CDR3: CACTASTGAGYEQYF. CDR3 coding DNA: TGTGCCTGCACGGCAAGTACAGGGGCCGGGTACGAGCAGTACTTC.

This clone was detected only a few times. The rearrangement links TRBV2 to TRBJ2-7; 7 nucleotides align to TRBD2. The germline V gene has CDR1 SNHLY and CDR2 FYNNEI. CDR3 length equals 15 residues. J lost 2 bases, V lost 3 bases, and 7 bases had no gene match. This CDR3 reads CASSEGGVGAYEQYF. DNA for the CDR3: TGTGCCAGCAGTGAGGGAGGGGTAGGGGCCTACGAGCAGTACTTC. Filled out from reference TRBV2 and TRBJ2-7, the complete variable domain reads EPEVTQTPSHQVTQMGQEVILRCVPISNHLYFYWYRQILGQKVEFLVSFYNNEISEKSEIFDDQFSVERPDGSNFTLKIRSTKLEDSAMYFCASSEGGVGAYEQYFGPGTRLTVT.

V gene TRBV20-1 combines with J gene TRBJ1-6, with 8 bases matching TRBD1. CDR1 is DFQATT, CDR2 SNEGSKA, per germline (reference sequence). The trim removed 2 bases at V and 8 bases at J, leaving 8 bases unmatched. CDR3 size: 15 residues. In nucleotides, the CDR3 is TGCAGTGCTAGACCTTTTGGACAGGGTGATTCACCCCTCCACTTT. Protein: CSARPFGQGDSPLHF.

CDR3 coding DNA: TGTGCCAGCAGACAGGGCCGACTCCCCGGGGAGCTGTTTTTT. Protein: CASRQGRLPGELFF. This sequence joins TRBV6-5 and TRBJ2-2, with D maybe TRBD1 (6 bases). Germline loops: CDR1 MNHEY, CDR2 SVGAGI. CDR3 length: 14 amino acids. Trimming shortened V by 6 bases and J by 6 bases, and 14 bases separated the two germline ends.

This clone was counted ten times or more. The chain is built from TRBV5-1 and TRBJ2-7; tentative D call: TRBD2 (5 bases). CDR3 length: 15 residues. V was pared by 1 base and J by 2 bases, with 13 bases between. Germline V CDR1 and CDR2: SGHRS, YFSETQ. Here the CDR3 DNA reads TGCGCCAGCAGCTTGTACCAGAGGGCGACCTACGAGCAGTACTTC. It is translated as CASSLYQRATYEQYF.

The chain is built from TRBV30 and TRBJ1-4; no definite D call. This CDR3 is built from 14 residues. Germline V gene lookup returns CDR1 GTSNPN and CDR2 SVGIG (reference sequence). V shed 0 bases and J shed 0 bases, with 5 bases lying between them. CDR3 amino acids: CAWSVPATNEKLFF. In DNA, the CDR3 is TGTGCCTGGAGTGTCCCAGCAACTAATGAAAAACTGTTTTTT. Filled out from reference TRBV30 and TRBJ1-4, the complete variable domain reads SQTIHQWPATLVQPVGSPLSLECTVEGTSNPNLYWYRQAAGRGLQLLFYSVGIGQISSEVPQNLSASRPQDRQFILSSKKLLLSDSGFYLCAWSVPATNEKLFFGSGTQLSVL.

The chain links TRBV10-3 to TRBJ2-7; D is ambiguous. The V end lost 8 bases, the J end lost 3 bases, and 11 bases lay between the germline ends. Germline V gives CDR1 ENHRY, CDR2 SYGVKD. The CDR3 has 12 amino acids. In nucleotides, the CDR3 is TGTGCCATCGGGCAGTTCAGCTACGAGCAGTACTTC. Protein: CAIGQFSYEQYF.

This sequence joins TRBV28 and TRBJ1-5; D is undetermined. Germline lookup yields CDR1 MDHEN and CDR2 SYDVKM. The ends were cut back, 2 bases at V and 0 bases at J, with 8 bases in the middle. This CDR3 contains 15 residues. CDR3 DNA sequence: TGTGCCAGCAGTTTAAGAAGGACTAGCAATCAGCCCCAGCATTTT. Its protein product is CASSLRRTSNQPQHF.

By share of the sample, this clone is medium-sized. The chain uses TRBV11-3 and TRBJ2-7; D may be TRBD1 (6 bases). V gave up 5 bases and J gave up 3 bases, with 14 bases separating them. The length of the CDR3 is 14 residues. Germline V gene data show CDR1 as SGHNT and CDR2 as YENEEA. The CDR3, as DNA: TGTGCCAGCAGCCACAGGGACACACGCTACGAGCAGTACTTC. This sequence encodes CASSHRDTRYEQYF.

V is TRBV9 and J is TRBJ2-2; D perhaps matches TRBD2 (5 bases). The CDR3 covers 14 residues. Trimming pared 3 bases from V and 2 bases from J, leaving 8 bases between. The germline V gene encodes CDR1 SGDLS and CDR2 YYNGEE. The CDR3 nucleotides read TGTGCCAGCAGCGGGACTTTAAACACCGGGGAGCTGTTTTTT. Amino acids: CASSGTLNTGELFF.

The J gene is TRBJ2-2, the V gene TRBV11-3; D is possibly TRBD2 (6 bases). The V end was cut by 0 bases, the J end by 7 bases, with 12 bases between. CDR1 SGHNT and CDR2 YENEEA come from the germline V gene. There are 15 residues in the CDR3. CDR3 loop: CASSLDSTSGGELFF. The CDR3 region has the DNA TGTGCCAGCAGCTTAGATTCGACTAGTGGCGGGGAGCTGTTTTTT.

This clone is judged medium-sized. V usage is TRBV5-1 and J usage is TRBJ2-1, with a possible D match to TRBD1 (6 bases). Trimming left V 3 bases short and J 8 bases short, with 12 bases between. Germline CDR1 and CDR2: SGHRS and YFSETQ. The CDR3 has 13 amino acids. The CDR3 region is CASSSQGRDEQFF. The CDR3 nucleotides are TGCGCCAGCAGCTCACAGGGTAGGGATGAGCAGTTCTTC.

This clone was recorded a few times. The V and J genes are TRBV28 and TRBJ2-7; D call uncertain. CDR1 and CDR2 from the germline V gene are MDHEN and SYDVKM. CDR3 size: 11 residues. Trimming took off 8 bases at V and 6 bases at J, with 11 bases between the two ends. The CDR3 sequence is CASGNWGEQYF. The CDR3 DNA reads as TGTGCCAGCGGAAATTGGGGCGAGCAGTACTTC.

This clone was found many times. One end of the junction is discordant with germline, which a read error may explain. The V and J genes are TRBV12-3 or TRBV12-4 and TRBJ2-1; maybe TRBD2 (7 bases). The CDR3 runs 16 residues. The DNA of the CDR3 is TGTGCCAGCAGTCGGGGGAGGGGGGGAACCTACAATGAGCAGTTTTTC. Its translation is CASSRGRGGTYNEQFF.

The chain is built from TRBV7-9 and TRBJ2-2; D unclear. CDR3 size: 13 residues. V was shortened by 1 base and J by 5 bases, with 5 bases between the two germline ends. The germline V gene encodes CDR1 SEHNR and CDR2 FQNEAQ (reference sequence). The CDR3 loop is CASSLEGTGELFF. Written as DNA, the CDR3 is TGTGCCAGCAGCTTAGAGGGAACCGGGGAGCTGTTTTTT.

This clone is termed medium-sized. The genes are TRBV20-1 and TRBJ2-1; possibly TRBD2 for D (5 bases). There are 11 residues in the CDR3. Germline-derived CDR1 and CDR2 are DFQATT and SNEGSKA (reference sequence). Trimming removed 7 bases at V and 9 bases at J, with 13 bases between. This CDR3 reads CSVPRGGEQFF. CDR3 nucleotides: TGCAGTGTTCCGAGAGGAGGTGAGCAGTTCTTC.

The table lists this clone with a few counts. The V and J genes are TRBV12-3 or TRBV12-4 and TRBJ1-3, with a tentative D call TRBD1 (5 bases). V lost 3 bases to trimming and J lost 7 bases, with 16 bases between them. The CDR3 contains 15 residues. The CDR3 coding sequence is TGTGCCAGCAGTTTGGGCGTCTTCGGGGGGAACACCATATATTTT. Translated: CASSLGVFGGNTIYF.

There are a few counts of this clone. The chain has TRBV12-3 or TRBV12-4 and TRBJ2-7; D might be TRBD2 (6 bases). Trimming left V 5 bases short and J 3 bases short, with 17 bases between. This CDR3 has 15 residues. The CDR3 nucleotides are TGTGCCAGCAGTCCCGGACGGGGGACGAGCTACGAGCAGTACTTC. The encoded protein is CASSPGRGTSYEQYF.

CDR3 region: CASSSRPFPGQGEDEQFF. The CDR3 coding sequence is TGTGCCAGCAGCTCCCGCCCCTTTCCGGGACAGGGCGAGGATGAGCAGTTCTTC. The rearrangement links TRBV9 to TRBJ2-1; TRBD1 matches at 9 bases. Germline V lookup: CDR1 SGDLS, CDR2 YYNGEE. This CDR3 region has 18 residues. V lost 4 bases and J lost 8; bases outside the gene matches: 19.

This clone has only a few counts. The CDR3 is CASSLDTYGYTF. The CDR3 DNA follows: TGTGCCAGCAGTTTAGACACCTATGGCTACACCTTC. This chain connects TRBV28 to TRBJ1-2; D unclear. The V gene's germline CDR1 is MDHEN and CDR2 SYDVKM. The CDR3 is 12 residues long. Trimming took off 2 bases at V and 4 bases at J, with 5 bases between the two ends.